This T cell receptor (beta chain) was profiled in a study of cytomegalovirus exposure and HLA in healthy donors. Whole-study findings and limits: Later work found most CMV-associated TCR beta chains apparently HLA-restricted. Some V segments (TRBV6-2 and TRBV6-3 among them) were excluded as indistinguishable. Previous analysis showed most TCR beta V segments were productive about 87% or about 30% of the time.

Concerning this clone: The antigen remains unidentified.

With 0 bases removed from V and 9 bases from J, the gap between germline ends came to 12 bases. The CDR3 is 14 amino acids. The V gene's germline CDR1 is LGHNA and CDR2 YSLEER. The PCR ran on 60 Vbeta and 13 Jbeta primers. Only in-frame clones appear in the TCRdb table, and some are missing; sequencing was by immunoSEQ multiplex PCR. The sample yields 180,000 or so clones, approximately 59% seen once. The sample comprised PBMCs. The TCR was taken from a middle-aged man in good health and CMV-seronegative. The rearrangement links TRBV4-3 to TRBJ2-1, with D possibly TRBD2 on 6 matching bases. The CDR3 sequence is CASSQDTSRSEQFF. The CDR3 DNA follows: TGCGCCAGCAGCCAAGATACTAGCCGCAGTGAGCAGTTCTTC.